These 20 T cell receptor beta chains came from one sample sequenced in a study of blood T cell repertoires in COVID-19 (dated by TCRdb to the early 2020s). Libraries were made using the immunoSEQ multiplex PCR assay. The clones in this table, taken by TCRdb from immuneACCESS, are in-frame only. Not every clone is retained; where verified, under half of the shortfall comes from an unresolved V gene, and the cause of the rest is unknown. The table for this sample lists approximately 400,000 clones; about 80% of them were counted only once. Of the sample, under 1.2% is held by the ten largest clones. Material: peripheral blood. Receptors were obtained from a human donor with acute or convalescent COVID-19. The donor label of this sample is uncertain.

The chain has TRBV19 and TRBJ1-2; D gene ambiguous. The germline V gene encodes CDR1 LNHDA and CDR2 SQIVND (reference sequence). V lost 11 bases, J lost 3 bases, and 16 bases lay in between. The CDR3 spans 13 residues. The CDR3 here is CAPRSGDYYGYTF. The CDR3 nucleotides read TGTGCCCCCCGATCGGGTGATTACTATGGCTACACCTTC.

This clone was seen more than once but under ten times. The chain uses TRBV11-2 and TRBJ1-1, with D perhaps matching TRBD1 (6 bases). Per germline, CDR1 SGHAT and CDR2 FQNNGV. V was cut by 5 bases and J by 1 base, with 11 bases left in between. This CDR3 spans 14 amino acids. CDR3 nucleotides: TGTGCCAGCAGCACGGACAGCCGGAACACTGAAGCTTTCTTT. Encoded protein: CASSTDSRNTEAFF.

CDR3 region: CASSPRWLADQETQYF. In DNA, the CDR3 is TGTGCCAGCAGTCCGCGGTGGCTAGCGGATCAAGAGACCCAGTACTTC. The V gene is TRBV27, the J gene TRBJ2-5; TRBD2 aligns across 7 bases. The CDR3 length is 16 residues. Germline CDR1 reads MNHEY; CDR2 reads SMNVEV (reference sequence). V gave up 5 bases and J gave up 2 bases; unmatched junction bases: 11.

This CDR3 reads CASSGQAGPYEQYF. As DNA, the CDR3 is TGTGCCAGCAGTGGTCAGGCGGGCCCCTACGAGCAGTACTTC. The V gene is TRBV2, the J gene TRBJ2-7; the D gene is possibly TRBD2 (5 bases). CDR1 and CDR2 (germline): SNHLY, FYNNEI. Trimming took 4 bases from V and 2 from J, leaving 12 bases between them. The CDR3 sequence is 14 residues long.

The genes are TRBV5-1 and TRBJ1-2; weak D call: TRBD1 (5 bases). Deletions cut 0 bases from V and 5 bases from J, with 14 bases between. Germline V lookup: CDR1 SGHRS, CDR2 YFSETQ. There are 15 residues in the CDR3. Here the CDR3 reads CASSLADTISYGYTF. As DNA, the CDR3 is TGCGCCAGCAGCTTGGCGGACACAATTTCTTATGGCTACACCTTC.

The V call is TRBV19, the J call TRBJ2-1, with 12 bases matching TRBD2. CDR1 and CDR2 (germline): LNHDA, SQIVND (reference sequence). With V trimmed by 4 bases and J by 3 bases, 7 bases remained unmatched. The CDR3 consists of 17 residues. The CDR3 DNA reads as TGTGCCAGTAGTACCTCGACTAGCGGGAGAAACTACAATGAGCAGTTCTTC. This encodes CASSTSTSGRNYNEQFF.

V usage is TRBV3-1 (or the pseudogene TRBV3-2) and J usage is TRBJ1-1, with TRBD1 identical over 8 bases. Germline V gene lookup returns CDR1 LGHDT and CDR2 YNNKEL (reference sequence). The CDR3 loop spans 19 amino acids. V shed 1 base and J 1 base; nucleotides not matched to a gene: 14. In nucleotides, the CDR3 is TGTGCCAGCAGCCAAGTGCGGTTGGGGACAGGTGGAAAGAACACTGAAGCTTTCTTT. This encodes CASSQVRLGTGGKNTEAFF.

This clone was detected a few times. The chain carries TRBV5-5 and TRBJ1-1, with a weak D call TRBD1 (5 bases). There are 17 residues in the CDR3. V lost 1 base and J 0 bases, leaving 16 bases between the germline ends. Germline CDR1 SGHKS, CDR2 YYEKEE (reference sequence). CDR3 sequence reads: CASSLRGGQIMNTEAFF. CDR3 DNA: TGTGCCAGCAGCTTGAGGGGAGGGCAGATCATGAACACTGAAGCTTTCTTT.

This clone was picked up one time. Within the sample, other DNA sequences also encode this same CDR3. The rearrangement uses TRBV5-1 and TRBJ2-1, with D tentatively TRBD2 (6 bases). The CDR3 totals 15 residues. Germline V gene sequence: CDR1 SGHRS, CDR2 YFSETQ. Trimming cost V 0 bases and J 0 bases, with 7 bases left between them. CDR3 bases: TGCGCCAGCAGCTTGGTGGGGGGCTCCTACAATGAGCAGTTCTTC. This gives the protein CASSLVGGSYNEQFF.

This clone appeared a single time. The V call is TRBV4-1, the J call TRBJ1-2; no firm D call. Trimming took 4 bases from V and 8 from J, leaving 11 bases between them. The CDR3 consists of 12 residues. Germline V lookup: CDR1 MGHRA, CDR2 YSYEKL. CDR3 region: CASSLFGVGYTF. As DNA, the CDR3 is TGCGCCAGCAGCCTCTTCGGGGTGGGCTACACCTTC.

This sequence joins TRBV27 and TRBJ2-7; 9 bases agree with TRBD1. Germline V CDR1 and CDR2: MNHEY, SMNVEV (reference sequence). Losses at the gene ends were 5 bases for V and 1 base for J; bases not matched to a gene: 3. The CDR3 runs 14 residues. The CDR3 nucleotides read TGTGCCAGCAGTGCCGGGACAGGGTCCTACGAGCAGTACTTC. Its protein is CASSAGTGSYEQYF.

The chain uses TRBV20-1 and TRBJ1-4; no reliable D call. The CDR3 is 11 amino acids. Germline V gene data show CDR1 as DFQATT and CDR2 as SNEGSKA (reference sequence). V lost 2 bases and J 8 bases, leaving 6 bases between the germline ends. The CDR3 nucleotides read TGCAGTGCTAGACGTTCGGAAAAACTGTTTTTT. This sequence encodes CSARRSEKLFF.

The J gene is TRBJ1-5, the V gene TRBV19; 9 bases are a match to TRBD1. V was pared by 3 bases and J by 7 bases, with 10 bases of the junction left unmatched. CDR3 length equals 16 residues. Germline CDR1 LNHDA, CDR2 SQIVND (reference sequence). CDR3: CASSIFGTGLSQPQHF. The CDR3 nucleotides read TGTGCCAGTAGTATTTTCGGGACAGGGCTGAGCCAGCCCCAGCATTTT.

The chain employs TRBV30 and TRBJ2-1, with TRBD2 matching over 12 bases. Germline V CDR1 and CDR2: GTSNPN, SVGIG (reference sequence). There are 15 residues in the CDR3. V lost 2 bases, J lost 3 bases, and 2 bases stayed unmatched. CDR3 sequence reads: CAWSQLAGGYNEQFF. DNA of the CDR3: TGTGCCTGGAGTCAACTAGCGGGAGGCTACAATGAGCAGTTCTTC.

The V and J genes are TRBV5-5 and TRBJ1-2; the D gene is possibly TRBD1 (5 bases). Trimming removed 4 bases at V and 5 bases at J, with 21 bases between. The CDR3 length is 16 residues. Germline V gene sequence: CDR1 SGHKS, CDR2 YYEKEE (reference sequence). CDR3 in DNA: TGTGCCAGCAGCCTTGGTGCAGGGAAGTTTGTATATGGCTACACCTTC. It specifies CASSLGAGKFVYGYTF.

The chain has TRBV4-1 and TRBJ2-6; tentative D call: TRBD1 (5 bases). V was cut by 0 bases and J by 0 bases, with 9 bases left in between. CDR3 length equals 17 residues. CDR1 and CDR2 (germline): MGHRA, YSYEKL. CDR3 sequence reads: CASSQDYRTSGANVLTF. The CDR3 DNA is TGCGCCAGCAGCCAAGATTACAGGACCTCTGGGGCCAACGTCCTGACTTTC.

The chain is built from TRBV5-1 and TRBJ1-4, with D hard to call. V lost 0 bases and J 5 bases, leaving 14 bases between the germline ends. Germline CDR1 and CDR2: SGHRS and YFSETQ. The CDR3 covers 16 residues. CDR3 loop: CASSLGVGRGNEKLFF. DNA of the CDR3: TGCGCCAGCAGCTTGGGCGTAGGCCGGGGAAATGAAAAACTGTTTTTT.

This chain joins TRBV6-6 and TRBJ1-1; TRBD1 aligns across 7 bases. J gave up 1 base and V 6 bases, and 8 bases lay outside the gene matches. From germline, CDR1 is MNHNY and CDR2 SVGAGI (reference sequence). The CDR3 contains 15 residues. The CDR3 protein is CASRTGRIGNTEAFF. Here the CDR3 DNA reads TGTGCCAGCAGGACAGGGCGTATTGGGAACACTGAAGCTTTCTTT.

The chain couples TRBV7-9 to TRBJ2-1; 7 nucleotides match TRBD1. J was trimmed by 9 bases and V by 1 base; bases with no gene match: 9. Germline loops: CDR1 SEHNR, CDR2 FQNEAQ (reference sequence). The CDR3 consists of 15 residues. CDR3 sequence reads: CASSLGGLGGGEQFF. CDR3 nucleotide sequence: TGTGCCAGCAGCTTAGGAGGTCTAGGGGGCGGTGAGCAGTTCTTC.

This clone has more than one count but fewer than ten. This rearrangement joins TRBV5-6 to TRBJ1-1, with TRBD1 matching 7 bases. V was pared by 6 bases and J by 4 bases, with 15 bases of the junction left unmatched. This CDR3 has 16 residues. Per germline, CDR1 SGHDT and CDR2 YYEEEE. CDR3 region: CASNLLRRGRGTEAFF. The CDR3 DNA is TGTGCCAGCAACCTCTTAAGGAGGGGGCGCGGCACTGAAGCTTTCTTT.